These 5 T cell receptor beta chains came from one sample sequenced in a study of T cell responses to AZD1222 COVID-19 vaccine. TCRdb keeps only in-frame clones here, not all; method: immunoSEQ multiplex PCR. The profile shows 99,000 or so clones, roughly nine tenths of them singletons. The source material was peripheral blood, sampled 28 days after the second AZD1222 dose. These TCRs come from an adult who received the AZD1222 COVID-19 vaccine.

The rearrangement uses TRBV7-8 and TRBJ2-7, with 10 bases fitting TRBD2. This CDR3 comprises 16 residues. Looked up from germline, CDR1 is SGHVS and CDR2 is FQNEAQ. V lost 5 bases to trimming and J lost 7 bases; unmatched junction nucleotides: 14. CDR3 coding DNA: TGTGCCAGCAGCCGAGGGAGCGGGAGGGCCTTGAGGGAGCAGTACTTC. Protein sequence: CASSRGSGRALREQYF.

The CDR3 region has the DNA TGTGCCAGCAGCGTAGGGGGTGCTATGGTAGGCGCAGATACGCAGTATTTT. Translation: CASSVGGAMVGADTQYF. V is TRBV9 and J is TRBJ2-3; D call uncertain. Germline-derived CDR1 and CDR2 are SGDLS and YYNGEE. V was cut by 0 bases and J by 4 bases, with 18 bases left in between. The CDR3 runs 17 residues. Full variable domain (rest looked up from reference TRBV9 and TRBJ2-3): DSGVTQTPKHLITATGQRVTLRCSPRSGDLSVYWYQQSLDQGLQFLIQYYNGEERAKGNILERFSAQQFPDLHSELNLSSLELGDSALYFCASSVGGAMVGADTQYFGPGTRLTVL.

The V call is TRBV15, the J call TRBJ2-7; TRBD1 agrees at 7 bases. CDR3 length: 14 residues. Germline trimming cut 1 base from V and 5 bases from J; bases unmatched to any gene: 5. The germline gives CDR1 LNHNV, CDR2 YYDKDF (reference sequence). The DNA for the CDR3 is TGTGCCACCAGCAGAGGGGCAGGGGGTAACGAGCAGTACTTC. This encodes CATSRGAGGNEQYF.

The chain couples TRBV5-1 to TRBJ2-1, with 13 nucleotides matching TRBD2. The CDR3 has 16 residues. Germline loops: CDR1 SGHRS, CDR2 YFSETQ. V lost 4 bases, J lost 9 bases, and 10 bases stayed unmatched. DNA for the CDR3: TGCGCCAGCAGCCCCGCCCCGGGACTAGCGGGAAGTGAGCAGTTCTTC. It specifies CASSPAPGLAGSEQFF.

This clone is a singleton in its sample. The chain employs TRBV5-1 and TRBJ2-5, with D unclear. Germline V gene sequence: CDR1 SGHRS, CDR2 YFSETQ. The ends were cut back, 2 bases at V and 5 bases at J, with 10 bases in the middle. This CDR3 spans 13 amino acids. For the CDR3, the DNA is TGCGCCAGCAGCTTTGGCTTCGGGGAGACCCAGTACTTC. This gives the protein CASSFGFGETQYF.